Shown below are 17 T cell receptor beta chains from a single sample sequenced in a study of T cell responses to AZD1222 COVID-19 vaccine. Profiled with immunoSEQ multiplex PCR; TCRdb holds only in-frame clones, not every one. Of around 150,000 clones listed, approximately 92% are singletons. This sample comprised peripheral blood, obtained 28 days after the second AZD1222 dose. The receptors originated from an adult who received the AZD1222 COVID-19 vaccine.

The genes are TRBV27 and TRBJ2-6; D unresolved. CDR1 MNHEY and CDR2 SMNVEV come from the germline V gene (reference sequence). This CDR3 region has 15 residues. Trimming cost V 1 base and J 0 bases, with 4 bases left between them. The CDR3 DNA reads TGTGCCAGCAGTTTATGGACCTCTGGGGCCAACGTCCTGACTTTC. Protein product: CASSLWTSGANVLTF.

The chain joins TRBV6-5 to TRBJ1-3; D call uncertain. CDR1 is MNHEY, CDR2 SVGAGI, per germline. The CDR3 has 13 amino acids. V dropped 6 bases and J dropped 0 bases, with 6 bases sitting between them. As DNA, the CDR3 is TGTGCCAGCAGCCCCCGCTCTGGAAACACCATATATTTT. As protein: CASSPRSGNTIYF.

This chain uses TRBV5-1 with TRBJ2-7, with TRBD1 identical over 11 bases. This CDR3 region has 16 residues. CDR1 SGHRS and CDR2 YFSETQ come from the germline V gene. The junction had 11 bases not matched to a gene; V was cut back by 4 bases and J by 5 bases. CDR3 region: CASSDLPGQGGHEQYF. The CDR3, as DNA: TGCGCCAGCAGCGATCTCCCGGGACAGGGGGGCCACGAGCAGTACTTC.

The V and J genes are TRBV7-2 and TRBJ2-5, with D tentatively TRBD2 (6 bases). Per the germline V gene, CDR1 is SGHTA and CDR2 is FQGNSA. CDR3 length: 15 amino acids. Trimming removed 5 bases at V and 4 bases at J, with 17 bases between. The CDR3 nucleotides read TGTGCCAGCAGCAGCGTCGGGGGAGTCAGAGAGACCCAGTACTTC. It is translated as CASSSVGGVRETQYF.

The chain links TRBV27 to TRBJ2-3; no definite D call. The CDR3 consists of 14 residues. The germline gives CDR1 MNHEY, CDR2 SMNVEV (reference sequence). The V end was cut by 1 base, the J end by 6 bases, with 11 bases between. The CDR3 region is CASSLWLGTDTQYF. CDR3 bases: TGTGCCAGCAGTTTATGGCTAGGTACTGATACGCAGTATTTT.

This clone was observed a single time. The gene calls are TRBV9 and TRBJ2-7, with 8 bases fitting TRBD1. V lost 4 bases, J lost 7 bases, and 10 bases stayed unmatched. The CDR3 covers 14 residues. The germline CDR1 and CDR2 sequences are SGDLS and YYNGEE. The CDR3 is CASSPWDRIEEQYF. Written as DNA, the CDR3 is TGTGCCAGCAGCCCCTGGGACAGGATTGAAGAGCAGTACTTC.

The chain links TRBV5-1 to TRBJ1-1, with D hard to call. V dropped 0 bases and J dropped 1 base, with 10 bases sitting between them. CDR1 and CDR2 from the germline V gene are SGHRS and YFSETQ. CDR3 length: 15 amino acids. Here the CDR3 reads CASSLDGFANTEAFF. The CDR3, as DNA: TGCGCCAGCAGCTTGGATGGGTTCGCGAACACTGAAGCTTTCTTT.

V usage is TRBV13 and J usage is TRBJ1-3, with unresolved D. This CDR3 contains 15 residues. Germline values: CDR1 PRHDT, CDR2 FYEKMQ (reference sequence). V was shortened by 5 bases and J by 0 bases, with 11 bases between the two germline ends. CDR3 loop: CASSPGRYSGNTIYF. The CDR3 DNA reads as TGTGCCAGCAGCCCAGGACGGTACTCTGGAAACACCATATATTTT.

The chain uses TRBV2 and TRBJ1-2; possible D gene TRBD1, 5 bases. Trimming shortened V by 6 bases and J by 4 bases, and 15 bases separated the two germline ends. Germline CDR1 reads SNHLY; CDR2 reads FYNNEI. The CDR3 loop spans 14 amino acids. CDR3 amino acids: CASRGGVLFYGYTF. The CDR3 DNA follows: TGTGCCAGCAGGGGGGGGGTCCTATTCTATGGCTACACCTTC.

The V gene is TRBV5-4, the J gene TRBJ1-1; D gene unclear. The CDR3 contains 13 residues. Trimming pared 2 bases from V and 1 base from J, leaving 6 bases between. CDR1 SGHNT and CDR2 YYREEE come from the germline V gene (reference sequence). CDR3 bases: TGTGCCAGCAGCTTTCATGGGAACACTGAAGCTTTCTTT. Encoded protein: CASSFHGNTEAFF.

This CDR3 is CSVESGTSGGSGELFF. CDR3 nucleotides: TGCAGCGTTGAATCGGGGACTAGCGGAGGGTCCGGGGAGCTGTTTTTT. J is TRBJ2-2 and V is TRBV29-1; 11 bases match TRBD2. J was trimmed by 6 bases and V by 2 bases; bases with no gene match: 8. CDR1 and CDR2 from the germline V gene are SQVTM and ANQGSEA. This CDR3 has 16 residues.

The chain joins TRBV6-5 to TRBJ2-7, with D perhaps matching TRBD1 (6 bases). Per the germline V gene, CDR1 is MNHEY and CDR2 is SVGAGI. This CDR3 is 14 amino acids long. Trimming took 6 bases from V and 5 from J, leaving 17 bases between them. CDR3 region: CASRPGVIVDEQYF. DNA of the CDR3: TGTGCCAGCAGGCCAGGGGTAATCGTCGACGAGCAGTACTTC.

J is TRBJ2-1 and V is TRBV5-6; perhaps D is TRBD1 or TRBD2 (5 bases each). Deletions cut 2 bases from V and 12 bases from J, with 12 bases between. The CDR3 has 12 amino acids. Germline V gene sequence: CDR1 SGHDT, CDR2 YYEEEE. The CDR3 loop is CASSFGWDRQFF. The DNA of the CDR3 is TGTGCCAGCAGCTTCGGTTGGGACCGGCAGTTCTTC. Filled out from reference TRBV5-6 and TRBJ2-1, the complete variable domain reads DAGVTQSPTHLIKTRGQQVTLRCSPKSGHDTVSWYQQALGQGPQFIFQYYEEEERQRGNFPDRFSGHQFPNYSSELNVNALLLGDSALYLCASSFGWDRQFFGPGTRLTVL.

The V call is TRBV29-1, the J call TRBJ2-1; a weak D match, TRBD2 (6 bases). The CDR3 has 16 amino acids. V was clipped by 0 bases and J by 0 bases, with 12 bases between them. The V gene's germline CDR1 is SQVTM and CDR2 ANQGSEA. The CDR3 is CSVEERTTRSYNEQFF. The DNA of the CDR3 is TGCAGCGTTGAAGAACGGACTACCCGCTCCTACAATGAGCAGTTCTTC.

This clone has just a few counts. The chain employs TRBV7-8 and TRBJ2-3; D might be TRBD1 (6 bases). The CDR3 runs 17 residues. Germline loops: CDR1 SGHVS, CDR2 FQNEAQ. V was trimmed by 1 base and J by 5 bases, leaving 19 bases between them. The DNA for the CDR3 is TGTGCCAGCAGCTTAGATTTGGGGGCGATTTCCCTAGATACGCAGTATTTT. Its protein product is CASSLDLGAISLDTQYF.

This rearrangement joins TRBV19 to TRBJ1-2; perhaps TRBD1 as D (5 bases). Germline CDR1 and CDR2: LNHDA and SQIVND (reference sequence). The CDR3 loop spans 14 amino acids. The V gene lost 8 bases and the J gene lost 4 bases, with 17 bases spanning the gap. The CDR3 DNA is TGTGCCAGTGGGGGGAATAACGACGGCTATGGCTACACCTTC. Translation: CASGGNNDGYGYTF. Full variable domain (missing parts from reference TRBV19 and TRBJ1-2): DGGITQSPKYLFRKEGQNVTLSCEQNLNHDAMYWYRQDPGQGLRLIYYSQIVNDFQKGDIAEGYSVSREKKESFPLTVTSAQKNPTAFYLCASGGNNDGYGYTFGSGTRLTVV.

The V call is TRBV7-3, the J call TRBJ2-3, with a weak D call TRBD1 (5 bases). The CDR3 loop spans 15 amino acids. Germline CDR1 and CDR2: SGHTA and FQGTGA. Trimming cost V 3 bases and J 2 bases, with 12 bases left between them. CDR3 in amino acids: CASSFDGADTDTQYF. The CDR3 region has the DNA TGTGCCAGCAGCTTCGATGGGGCGGACACAGATACGCAGTATTTT. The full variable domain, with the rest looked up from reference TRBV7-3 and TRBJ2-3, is GAGVSQTPSNKVTEKGKYVELRCDPISGHTALYWYRQSLGQGPEFLIYFQGTGAADDSGLPNDRFFAVRPEGSVSTLKIQRTERGDSAVYLCASSFDGADTDTQYFGPGTRLTVL.